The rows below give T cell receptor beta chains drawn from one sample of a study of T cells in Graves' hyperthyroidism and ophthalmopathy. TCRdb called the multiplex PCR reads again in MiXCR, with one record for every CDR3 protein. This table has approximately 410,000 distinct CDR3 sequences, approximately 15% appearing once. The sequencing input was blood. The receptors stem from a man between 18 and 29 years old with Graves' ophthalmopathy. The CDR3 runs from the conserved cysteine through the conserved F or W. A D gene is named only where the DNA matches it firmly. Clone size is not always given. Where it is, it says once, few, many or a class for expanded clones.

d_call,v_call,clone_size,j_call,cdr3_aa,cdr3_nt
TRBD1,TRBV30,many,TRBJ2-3,CAWHRGADTQYF,TGTGCCTGGCACAGGGGGGCAGATACGCAGTATTTT
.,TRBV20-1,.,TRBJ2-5,CSARVGGKETQYF,TGCAGTGCTAGAGTTGGCGGGAAAGAGACCCAGTACTTC
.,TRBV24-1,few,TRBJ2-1,CATSVPYNEQFF,TGTGCCACCAGTGTCCCCTACAATGAGCAGTTCTTC
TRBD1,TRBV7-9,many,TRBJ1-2,CASSPRDRDGYTF,TGTGCCAGCAGCCCGCGGGACAGGGATGGCTACACCTTC
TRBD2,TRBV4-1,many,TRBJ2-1,CASSQELASGGADEQFF,TGCGCCAGCAGCCAAGAATTGGCTAGCGGGGGGGCGGATGAGCAGTTCTTC
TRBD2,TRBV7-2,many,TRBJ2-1,CASSPGLAEALLNEQFF,TGTGCCAGCAGCCCTGGACTAGCGGAGGCCCTACTCAATGAGCAGTTCTTC
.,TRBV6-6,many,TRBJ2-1,CASSYLRGSVNEQFF,TGTGCCAGCAGTTACCTCCGGGGGAGCGTTAATGAGCAGTTCTTC
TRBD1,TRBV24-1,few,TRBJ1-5,CATSDRDSDSNRPQHF,TGTGCCACCAGTGACCGGGACAGCGATAGCAATCGGCCCCAGCATTTT
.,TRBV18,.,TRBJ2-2,CASSPSTGIGGGELFF,TGTGCCAGCTCACCATCCACAGGAATCGGAGGGGGGGAGCTGTTTTTT
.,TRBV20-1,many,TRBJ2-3,CSASQNSGGTEGPDTQYF,TGCAGTGCTAGCCAAAACTCAGGCGGGACGGAGGGCCCAGATACGCAGTATTTT
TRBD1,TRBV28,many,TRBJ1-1,CASKDRGVLNTEAFF,TGTGCCAGCAAGGACAGGGGTGTACTGAACACTGAAGCTTTCTTT
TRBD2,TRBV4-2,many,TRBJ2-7,CASSQGWSGRVYEQYF,TGTGCCAGCAGCCAAGGTTGGAGCGGGAGGGTCTACGAGCAGTACTTC
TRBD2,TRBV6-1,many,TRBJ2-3,CASSNGLAGADTQYF,TGTGCCAGCAGTAATGGATTAGCGGGAGCAGATACGCAGTATTTT
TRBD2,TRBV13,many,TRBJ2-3,CASSSRTSGGTSTDTQYF,TGTGCCAGCAGCTCACGGACTAGCGGGGGGACCAGCACAGATACGCAGTATTTT
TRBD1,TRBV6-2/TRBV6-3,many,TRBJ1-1,CASRRTGDTEAFF,TGTGCCAGCAGAAGGACAGGAGACACTGAAGCTTTCTTT
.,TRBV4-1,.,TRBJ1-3,CASSQESTVLGNTIYF,TGCGCCAGCAGCCAAGAGTCCACCGTTTTGGGAAACACCATATATTTT
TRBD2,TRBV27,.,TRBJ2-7,CASSLPREGEQYF,TGTGCCAGCAGTTTACCCCGGGAGGGCGAGCAGTACTTC
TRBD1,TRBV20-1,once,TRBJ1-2,CSAGTGANGYTF,TGCAGTGCCGGGACAGGGGCTAATGGCTACACCTTC
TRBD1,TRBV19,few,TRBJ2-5,CTSRLGTDQETQYF,TGTACCAGTCGCCTTGGGACAGACCAAGAGACCCAGTACTTC
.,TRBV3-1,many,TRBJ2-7,CASSQQGSNEQYF,TGTGCCAGCAGCCAACAGGGAAGCAACGAGCAGTACTTC